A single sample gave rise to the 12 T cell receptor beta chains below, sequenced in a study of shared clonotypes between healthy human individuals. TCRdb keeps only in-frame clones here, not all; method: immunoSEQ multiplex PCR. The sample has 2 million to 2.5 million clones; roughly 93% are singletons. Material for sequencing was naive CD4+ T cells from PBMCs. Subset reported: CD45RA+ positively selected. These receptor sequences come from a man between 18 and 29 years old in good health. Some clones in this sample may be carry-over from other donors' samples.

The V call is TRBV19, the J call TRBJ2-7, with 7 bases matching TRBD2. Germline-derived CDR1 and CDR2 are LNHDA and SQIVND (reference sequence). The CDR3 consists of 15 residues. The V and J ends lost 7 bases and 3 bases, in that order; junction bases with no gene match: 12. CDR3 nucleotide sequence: TGTGCCAGTACCCCACTAGCGCACGTTTACTACGAGCAGTACTTC. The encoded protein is CASTPLAHVYYEQYF.

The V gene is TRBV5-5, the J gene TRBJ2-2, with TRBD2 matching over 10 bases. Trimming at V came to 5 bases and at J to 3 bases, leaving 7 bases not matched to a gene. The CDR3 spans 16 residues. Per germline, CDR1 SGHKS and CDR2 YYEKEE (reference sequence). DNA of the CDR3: TGTGCCAGCAGTTCCGGGACTAGCGCGTACACCGGGGAGCTGTTTTTT. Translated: CASSSGTSAYTGELFF.

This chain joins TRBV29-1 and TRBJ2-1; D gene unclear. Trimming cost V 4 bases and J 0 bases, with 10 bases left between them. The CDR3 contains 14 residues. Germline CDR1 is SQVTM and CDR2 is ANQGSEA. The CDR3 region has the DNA TGCAGCGTTGTTGTCAGTAGCTCCTACAATGAGCAGTTCTTC. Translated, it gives CSVVVSSSYNEQFF.

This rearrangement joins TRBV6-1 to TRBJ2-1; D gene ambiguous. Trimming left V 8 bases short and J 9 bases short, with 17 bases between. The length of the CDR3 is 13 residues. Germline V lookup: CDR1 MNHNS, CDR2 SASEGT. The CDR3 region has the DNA TGTGCCAGCGGGCAGCTAACGAAGGGTGAGCAGTTCTTC. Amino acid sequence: CASGQLTKGEQFF.

The CDR3 spells CASSSLPNYGYTF. Here the CDR3 DNA reads TGTGCCAGTAGTTCACTACCTAACTATGGCTACACCTTC. The V gene is TRBV19, the J gene TRBJ1-2; D gene unclear. Germline-derived CDR1 and CDR2 are LNHDA and SQIVND (reference sequence). The CDR3 totals 13 residues. V dropped 5 bases and J dropped 0 bases, with 7 bases sitting between them.

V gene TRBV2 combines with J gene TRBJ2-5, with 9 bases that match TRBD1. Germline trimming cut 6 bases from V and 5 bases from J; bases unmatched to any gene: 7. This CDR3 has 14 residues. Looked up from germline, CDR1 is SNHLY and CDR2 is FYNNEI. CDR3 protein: CASSPDRGWETQYF. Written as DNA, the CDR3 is TGTGCCAGCAGCCCGGACAGGGGCTGGGAGACCCAGTACTTC.

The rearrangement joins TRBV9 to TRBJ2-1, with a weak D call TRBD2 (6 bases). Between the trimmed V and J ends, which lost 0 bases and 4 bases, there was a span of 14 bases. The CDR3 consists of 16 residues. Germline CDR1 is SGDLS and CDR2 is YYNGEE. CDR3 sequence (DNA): TGTGCCAGCAGCGTAGGTGGGTCGGGGGAATACAATGAGCAGTTCTTC. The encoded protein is CASSVGGSGEYNEQFF.

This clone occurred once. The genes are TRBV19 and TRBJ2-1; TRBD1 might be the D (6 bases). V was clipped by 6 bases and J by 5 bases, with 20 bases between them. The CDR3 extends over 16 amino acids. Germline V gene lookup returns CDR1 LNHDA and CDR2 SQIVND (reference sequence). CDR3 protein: CASRSNWGLLNNEQFF. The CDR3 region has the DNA TGTGCCAGTAGGTCTAACTGGGGGCTTCTAAACAATGAGCAGTTCTTC.

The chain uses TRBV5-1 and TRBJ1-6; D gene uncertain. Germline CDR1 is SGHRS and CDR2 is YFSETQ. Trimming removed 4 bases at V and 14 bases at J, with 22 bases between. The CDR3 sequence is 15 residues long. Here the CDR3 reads CASSNQGSGLMTLHF. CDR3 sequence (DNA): TGCGCCAGCAGCAACCAAGGGAGCGGACTAATGACCCTCCACTTT.

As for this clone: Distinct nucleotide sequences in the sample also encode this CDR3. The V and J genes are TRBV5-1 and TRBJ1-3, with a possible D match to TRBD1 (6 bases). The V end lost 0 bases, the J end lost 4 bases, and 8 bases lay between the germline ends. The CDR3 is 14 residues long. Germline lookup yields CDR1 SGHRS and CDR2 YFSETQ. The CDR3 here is CASSLGTDGNTIYF. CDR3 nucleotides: TGCGCCAGCAGCTTGGGGACAGACGGAAACACCATATATTTT. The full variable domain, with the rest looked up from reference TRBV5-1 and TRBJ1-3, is KAGVTQTPRYLIKTRGQQVTLSCSPISGHRSVSWYQQTPGQGLQFLFEYFSETQRNKGNFPGRFSGRQFSNSRSEMNVSTLELGDSALYLCASSLGTDGNTIYFGEGSWLTVV.

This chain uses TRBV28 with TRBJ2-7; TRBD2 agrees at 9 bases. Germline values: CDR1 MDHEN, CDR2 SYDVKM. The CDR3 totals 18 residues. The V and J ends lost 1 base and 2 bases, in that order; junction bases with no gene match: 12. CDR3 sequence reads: CASSLSPPFLAGPYEQYF. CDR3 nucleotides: TGTGCCAGCAGTTTATCCCCCCCCTTCCTAGCGGGGCCCTACGAGCAGTACTTC.

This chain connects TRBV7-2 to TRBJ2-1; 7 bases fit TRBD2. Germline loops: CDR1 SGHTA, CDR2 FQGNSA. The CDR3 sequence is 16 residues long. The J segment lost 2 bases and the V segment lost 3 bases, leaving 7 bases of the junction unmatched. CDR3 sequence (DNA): TGTGCCAGCAGCTTGTCGTCTGGGGGGGCCTACAATGAGCAGTTCTTC. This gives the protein CASSLSSGGAYNEQFF. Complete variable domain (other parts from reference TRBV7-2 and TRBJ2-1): GAGVSQSPSNKVTEKGKDVELRCDPISGHTALYWYRQSLGQGLEFLIYFQGNSAPDKSGLPSDRFSAERTGGSVSTLTIQRTQQEDSAVYLCASSLSSGGAYNEQFFGPGTRLTVL.